The sample holds one count of the clone carrying this T cell receptor (beta chain). Its specificity is not known. The sample is drawn from a study of T cells in tuberculosis. The wider study: CD1B tetramers identified T cells specific for mycobacterial lipid GMM. A South African cohort included IGRA-negative adolescents, latently infected IGRA-positive adolescents and adults with active tuberculosis.

Latent tuberculosis screening used tuberculin skin test and IGRA at entry. Broader study findings: Active tuberculosis patients had shorter CDR3-alpha; the beta difference was nonsignificant.

Using immunoSEQ multiplex PCR, the repertoire was profiled, and TCRdb retains in-frame clones only, with some absent. The data contain some 40,000 clones, approximately 95% of them singletons. The CDR3 extends over 22 amino acids. CDR1 is MNHEY and CDR2 is SMNVEV in the germline V gene (reference sequence). V was clipped by 5 bases and J by 0 bases, with 32 bases between them. The receptor's source is a donor aged 10-29 years with latent tuberculosis or without tuberculosis infection. The sample consisted of PBMCs. This chain joins TRBV27 and TRBJ1-5, with a possible D match to TRBD1 (6 bases). The CDR3 protein is CASSPPKTGNRSPPYSNQPQHF. CDR3 in DNA: TGTGCCAGCAGTCCACCAAAAACAGGGAATCGGAGCCCCCCATATAGCAATCAGCCCCAGCATTTT.